One sample yielded the 4 T cell receptor beta chains listed below, sequenced in a study of blood T cells in healthy people across ages. Primed by a sample-barcoded 5' primer and a J-beta primer mix, a second PCR proceeded for about 7 to 12 cycles. MiXCR was run by TCRdb on the 5' RACE reads, yielding one entry per CDR3 protein. This table has about 760,000 distinct CDR3 sequences, roughly three fifths appearing once. The sample consisted of blood. All receptors come from a man aged 35-49 years in good health.

This chain connects TRBV2 to TRBJ2-2, with D possibly TRBD2 on 6 matching bases. Trimming removed 6 bases from V and 6 bases from J, with 17 bases in between. This CDR3 is built from 15 residues. Germline assignment: CDR1 SNHLY and CDR2 FYNNEI. The CDR3 DNA reads TGTGCCAGCAGAAGACTGGGACTCGCCGCCGGGGAGCTGTTTTTT. The encoded protein is CASRRLGLAAGELFF.

In nucleotides, the CDR3 is TGTGCCAGCAGCGTCGCAGGGGTGACGGAAGAGACCCAGTACTTC. Translating it yields CASSVAGVTEETQYF. This sequence joins TRBV5-6 and TRBJ2-4; D may be TRBD1 (6 bases). The DNA end lines up better with TRBJ2-5; the J call may be wrong. There are 15 residues in the CDR3. In germline, CDR1 is SGHDT, CDR2 YYEEEE.

This clonotype occurred a few times. The chain carries TRBV28 and TRBJ2-3; 10 bases are a match to TRBD1. V dropped 6 bases and J dropped 6; count of bases not matched to a gene: 9. Germline CDR1 reads MDHEN; CDR2 reads SYDVKM. This CDR3 has 15 amino acids. CDR3 region: CASSLTGGRLDTQYF. DNA of the CDR3: TGTGCCAGCAGCCTGACAGGGGGCCGCCTGGATACGCAGTATTTT.

This clonotype came up a few times. The V gene is TRBV28, the J gene TRBJ2-7; a possible D gene is TRBD2 (6 bases). Germline CDR1 and CDR2: MDHEN and SYDVKM. This CDR3 is 18 amino acids long. V lost 6 bases and J 2 bases, leaving 26 bases between the germline ends. The chain's CDR3 is CASSVEEGRVVAAYEQYF. Here the CDR3 DNA reads TGTGCCAGCAGCGTGGAGGAGGGACGGGTTGTGGCTGCCTACGAGCAGTACTTC.